This T cell receptor beta chain was retrieved from a study of cytomegalovirus exposure and HLA in healthy donors. V gave up 4 bases and J gave up 4 bases, with 9 bases separating them. The length of the CDR3 is 12 residues. Germline V CDR1 and CDR2: SGHNT, YYREEE (reference sequence). Amplification used 60 Vbeta primers and 13 Jbeta primers. Measured with immunoSEQ multiplex PCR; TCRdb has only the in-frame clones, and not every one. The repertoire consists of 200,000 to 250,000 clones, with roughly 84% occurring once and the leading ten covering approximately 0.71%. This clonotype originated in a boy aged 2 to 10 in good health and CMV-seronegative. V is TRBV5-4 and J is TRBJ2-7; D is perhaps TRBD1 (5 bases). The sequenced material came from PBMCs. CDR3 bases: TGTGCCAGCAGCCAAGACAGTTACGAGCAGTACTTC. It encodes CASSQDSYEQYF.